The 15 T cell receptor beta chains below come from one sample, sequenced in a study of blood T cell repertoires in COVID-19. Generated by immunoSEQ multiplex PCR, the TCRdb table keeps only in-frame clones and is missing some. The data show about 110,000 clones, around 78% seen once. The sample consisted of peripheral blood. All receptors come from a woman aged 60-75 years with acute or convalescent COVID-19.

A single count supports this clone. This chain uses TRBV29-1 with TRBJ1-1; no clear D. Between the trimmed V and J ends, which lost 6 bases and 4 bases, there was a span of 12 bases. The germline CDR1 and CDR2 sequences are SQVTM and ANQGSEA. The CDR3 length is 12 residues. In DNA form, the CDR3 reads TGCAGCGTCGGGAGTAGGGCCACTGAAGCTTTCTTT. As protein: CSVGSRATEAFF.

This clone was counted a few times. This chain joins TRBV28 and TRBJ2-5; the match to TRBD2 covers 10 bases. Germline lookup yields CDR1 MDHEN and CDR2 SYDVKM. The V and J ends lost 3 bases and 3 bases, in that order; junction bases with no gene match: 13. This CDR3 region has 18 residues. The CDR3 sequence: CASSFMASGSGSEETQYF. CDR3 sequence (DNA): TGTGCCAGCAGTTTTATGGCTAGCGGGAGTGGTTCGGAAGAGACCCAGTACTTC.

This rearrangement joins TRBV21-1 to TRBJ1-1; the D call of TRBD1 is as the table states it, not checked on the DNA. TRBV21-1 is annotated as a pseudogene. The CDR3 loop spans 13 amino acids. The CDR3 loop is CASKGTANTEAFF. The DNA for the CDR3 is TGTGCCAGCAAAGGGACAGCGAACACTGAAGCTTTCTTT.

The chain employs TRBV9 and TRBJ1-2; TRBD1 is a possible D gene (6 bases). Germline CDR1 is SGDLS and CDR2 is YYNGEE. V shed 0 bases and J shed 6 bases, with 18 bases lying between them. The CDR3 is 16 amino acids. CDR3 coding DNA: TGTGCCAGCAGCGTAGGATTTACAGGGCTTGGAGATGGCTACACCTTC. Translating gives CASSVGFTGLGDGYTF.

The count of this clone is one. The chain recombines TRBV2 with TRBJ2-2, with D unclear. Germline CDR1 SNHLY, CDR2 FYNNEI. The ends were cut back, 9 bases at V and 7 bases at J, with 18 bases in the middle. The CDR3 extends over 14 amino acids. CDR3 loop: CASIRDPGVGELFF. In nucleotides, the CDR3 is TGTGCCAGTATTAGAGACCCGGGTGTCGGGGAGCTGTTTTTT.

This chain links TRBV19 with TRBJ1-1; TRBD1 might be the D (5 bases). Trimming shortened V by 8 bases and J by 6 bases, and 25 bases separated the two germline ends. Germline V gives CDR1 LNHDA, CDR2 SQIVND (reference sequence). This CDR3 has 16 amino acids. CDR3 residues: CASSLGTQVQVAEAFF. The CDR3 DNA reads as TGTGCCAGTTCCCTCGGGACTCAGGTTCAGGTCGCTGAAGCTTTCTTT.

The V gene is TRBV5-1, the J gene TRBJ1-4; perhaps TRBD1 as D (6 bases). V was cut by 4 bases and J by 4 bases, with 14 bases left in between. This CDR3 has 15 amino acids. In germline, CDR1 is SGHRS, CDR2 YFSETQ. The CDR3 DNA reads TGCGCCAGCAGCGATATAGGGGGTGGTAATGAAAAACTGTTTTTT. This gives the protein CASSDIGGGNEKLFF.

V and J are TRBV10-3 and TRBJ1-4; D gene uncertain. V was cut by 11 bases and J by 8 bases, with 15 bases left in between. Germline V CDR1 and CDR2: ENHRY, SYGVKD. CDR3 length: 12 residues. The CDR3 protein is CASGELREKLFF. In DNA form, the CDR3 reads TGTGCCTCCGGGGAGTTAAGGGAAAAACTGTTTTTT.

This rearrangement joins TRBV5-4 to TRBJ2-7, with 7 bases aligning to TRBD1. Germline CDR1 is SGHNT and CDR2 is YYREEE (reference sequence). Germline trimming cut 4 bases from V and 7 bases from J; bases unmatched to any gene: 11. This CDR3 is 14 amino acids long. The CDR3 spells CASSGTELKKEQYF. In nucleotides, the CDR3 is TGTGCCAGCAGCGGGACAGAGCTCAAGAAGGAGCAGTACTTC.

The chain has TRBV7-8 and TRBJ1-4; TRBD1 agrees at 11 bases. CDR3 length: 17 amino acids. After removal of 8 bases from V and 7 bases from J, the junction contained 15 bases not matched to a gene. CDR1 SGHVS and CDR2 FQNEAQ come from the germline V gene. CDR3 residues: CASVDLGGQGAGEKLFF. The DNA for the CDR3 is TGTGCCAGCGTTGACTTAGGTGGACAGGGGGCGGGTGAAAAACTGTTTTTT.

This chain uses TRBV3-1 (or the pseudogene TRBV3-2) with TRBJ1-1; weak D call: TRBD1 (6 bases). This CDR3 is 14 amino acids long. Germline values: CDR1 LGHDT, CDR2 YNNKEL (reference sequence). V dropped 3 bases and J dropped 6 bases, with 14 bases sitting between them. The CDR3 is CASSQSGGGAEAFF. CDR3 DNA: TGTGCCAGCAGCCAGAGCGGGGGGGGCGCTGAAGCTTTCTTT.

V is TRBV28 and J is TRBJ1-4; possibly TRBD1 for D (5 bases). V shed 5 bases and J shed 12 bases, with 19 bases lying between them. CDR1 and CDR2 (germline): MDHEN, SYDVKM. This CDR3 has 14 residues. The CDR3 nucleotides read TGTGCCAGCAGTGTTTCCCTTCGAGCGGGGGAACTGTTTTTT. It yields the protein CASSVSLRAGELFF.

V gene TRBV30 combines with J gene TRBJ2-7, with D possibly TRBD1 on 5 matching bases. Germline V gives CDR1 GTSNPN, CDR2 SVGIG (reference sequence). Between the trimmed V and J ends, which lost 0 bases and 7 bases, there was a span of 10 bases. The CDR3 length is 12 residues. This CDR3 reads CAWSVGRGEQYF. CDR3 coding DNA: TGTGCCTGGAGTGTGGGGCGAGGAGAGCAGTACTTC.

V usage is TRBV11-2 and J usage is TRBJ1-3, with TRBD1 matching 7 bases. Looked up from germline, CDR1 is SGHAT and CDR2 is FQNNGV. This CDR3 is 17 amino acids long. With V trimmed by 3 bases and J by 3 bases, 11 bases remained unmatched. The CDR3 loop reads CASSFRQGLRSGNTIYF. CDR3 coding DNA: TGTGCCAGCAGCTTCCGACAGGGTTTGAGGAGTGGAAACACCATATATTTT.

CDR3 coding DNA: TGTGCCAGCAGCTGGGGACAGGGGCAGGGGACCCAGTACTTC. Its translation is CASSWGQGQGTQYF. The chain uses TRBV7-9 and TRBJ2-5, with 10 nucleotides matching TRBD1. Unmatched junction bases numbered 6, after V lost 4 bases and J lost 7 bases. CDR1 is SEHNR, CDR2 FQNEAQ, per germline (reference sequence). CDR3 length equals 14 residues. The variable domain in full, with the rest retrieved from reference TRBV7-9 and TRBJ2-5, is DTGVSQNPRHKITKRGQNVTFRCDPISEHNRLYWYRQTLGQGPEFLTYFQNEAQLEKSRLLSDRFSAERPKGSFSTLEIQRTEQGDSAMYLCASSWGQGQGTQYFGPGTRLLVL.